The present entry profiles one T cell receptor beta chain with its context. This sample includes further DNA sequences coding for the same CDR3. The CDR3 length is 17 residues. V gave up 1 base and J gave up 0 bases; unmatched junction bases: 2. Germline V CDR1 and CDR2: MGHRA, YSYEKL. The table came from immunoSEQ multiplex PCR; TCRdb's copy has only in-frame clones and leaves some out. The table has some 250,000 clones, approximately 80% seen once; the top ten hold around 27%. The data are from a study of blood T cell repertoires in COVID-19. Sequenced sample: peripheral blood. The chain has TRBV4-1 and TRBJ2-2; 10 nucleotides align to TRBD2. This receptor was taken from a man aged 40-49 years with acute or convalescent COVID-19. CDR3 in DNA: TGCGCCAGCAGCCAAGGGACTAGCGGCACGAACACCGGGGAGCTGTTTTTT. It yields the protein CASSQGTSGTNTGELFF.